The clone carrying this T cell receptor (beta chain) was observed a few times. Methods used by the authors: Estimation of nucleated cell counts relied on the amplification of reference gene primers. Assay: immunoSEQ multiplex PCR; the TCRdb copy retains only in-frame clones and omits some. Clone size and the V and J calls come from that table; the DNA yielded D and trimming. The sample consists of some 200,000 clones, around 89% of them appearing once. These data come from a study of blood T cell repertoires in COVID-19. Study as a whole: Both acute and convalescent COVID-19 samples were obtained from the United States, Italy and Spain. T cells, B-cell-depleted T cells, or PBMCs provided the cDNA or gDNA that served as material.

Each participant's cohort was designated according to participant-reported clinical history. CDR1 is MGHRA, CDR2 YSYEKL, per germline. V was clipped by 4 bases and J by 6 bases; unmatched bases: 3. This CDR3 contains 13 residues. The source is a woman younger than 35 in a cohort exposed to, infected with or recovered from COVID-19 (not recorded which). What was sequenced was PBMCs or T cells enriched from blood (not recorded which). The chain joins TRBV4-1 to TRBJ2-7; 10 nucleotides line up with TRBD1. CDR3 sequence (DNA): TGCGCCAGCAGCCCCGGGACAGGGGTCGAGCAGTACTTC. As protein: CASSPGTGVEQYF.